This T cell receptor beta chain was sequenced in a study of Ad26.COV2.S vaccination and SARS-CoV-2 variants. The treatment here: 15 to 20 received Ad26.COV2.S at low or high dose, single or two shots; roughly 5 received placebo; per-sample allocation not given. Vaccine and placebo recipients were sampled on day 63 after the first injection. Deletions cut 0 bases from V and 3 bases from J, with 9 bases between. Germline lookup yields CDR1 LGHDT and CDR2 YNNKEL (reference sequence). The CDR3 has 15 amino acids. Some clones are missing from TCRdb's copy, which holds only in-frame ones; the method was immunoSEQ multiplex PCR. The table lists about 330,000 clones, about 90% of them singletons.

This receptor was taken from a person between 18 and 65 years old who received the Ad26.COV2.S COVID-19 vaccine or a placebo. The V call is TRBV3-1 (or the pseudogene TRBV3-2), the J call TRBJ2-1; unclear D gene. The source material was peripheral blood, sampled in a trial of Ad26.COV2.S vaccine versus placebo. The DNA for the CDR3 is TGTGCCAGCAGCCAAGACCCAGCGATCTACAATGAGCAGTTCTTC. Encoded protein: CASSQDPAIYNEQFF.